This TCR beta chain was recorded in a study of T cell responses to AZD1222 COVID-19 vaccine. Overall study findings and caveats: Just a handful of AZD1222 recipients tested seropositive at baseline. No day 14 peak samples; only post-peak repertoires were characterized.

Sequencing was performed with immunoSEQ multiplex PCR; in TCRdb, only in-frame clones are kept and a portion is missing. This table has tens of thousands of clones, around 90% appearing once. Trimming cost V 1 base and J 4 bases; bases outside gene matches: 2. The CDR3 has 15 amino acids. CDR1 LNHNV and CDR2 YYDKDF come from the germline V gene (reference sequence). Concerning this clone: The antigen is undetermined.

The receptor's source is an adult in good health. The sample consisted of peripheral blood, taken on day 0 of AZD1222 vaccination. This sequence joins TRBV15 and TRBJ1-3; 9 positions match TRBD1. The CDR3: CATSRVGTGGNTIYF. DNA of the CDR3: TGTGCCACCAGCAGAGTAGGGACAGGGGGAAACACCATATATTTT.